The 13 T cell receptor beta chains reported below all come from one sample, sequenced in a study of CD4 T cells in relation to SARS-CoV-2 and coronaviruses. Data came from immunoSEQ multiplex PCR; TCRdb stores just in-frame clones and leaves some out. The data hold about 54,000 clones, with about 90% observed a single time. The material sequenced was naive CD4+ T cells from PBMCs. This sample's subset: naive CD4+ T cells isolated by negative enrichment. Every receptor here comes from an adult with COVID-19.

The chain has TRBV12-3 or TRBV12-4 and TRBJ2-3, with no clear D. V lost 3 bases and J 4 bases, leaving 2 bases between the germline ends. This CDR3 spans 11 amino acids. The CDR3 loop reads CASSFADTQYF. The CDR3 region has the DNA TGTGCCAGCAGTTTTGCAGATACGCAGTATTTT.

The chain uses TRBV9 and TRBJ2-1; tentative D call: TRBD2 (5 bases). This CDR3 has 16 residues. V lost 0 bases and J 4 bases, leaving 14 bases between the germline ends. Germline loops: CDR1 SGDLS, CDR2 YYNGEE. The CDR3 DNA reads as TGTGCCAGCAGCGTAGCTACGAGGGCCCCGTACAATGAGCAGTTCTTC. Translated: CASSVATRAPYNEQFF.

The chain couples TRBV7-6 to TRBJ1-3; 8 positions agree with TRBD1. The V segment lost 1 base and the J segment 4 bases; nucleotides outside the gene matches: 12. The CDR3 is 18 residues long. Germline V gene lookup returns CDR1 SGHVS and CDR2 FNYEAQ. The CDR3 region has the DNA TGTGCCAGCAGCTTAGGGGGGACAGGAGCCCTCTCGGGAAACACCATATATTTT. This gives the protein CASSLGGTGALSGNTIYF.

This CDR3 is CASSGDRGRTDTQYF. In nucleotides, the CDR3 is TGTGCCAGCAGTGGGGACAGGGGGCGAACAGATACGCAGTATTTT. V is TRBV28 and J is TRBJ2-3, with 12 bases lining up with TRBD1. This CDR3 has 15 residues. J was trimmed by 3 bases and V by 5 bases; bases with no gene match: 3. CDR1 MDHEN and CDR2 SYDVKM come from the germline V gene.

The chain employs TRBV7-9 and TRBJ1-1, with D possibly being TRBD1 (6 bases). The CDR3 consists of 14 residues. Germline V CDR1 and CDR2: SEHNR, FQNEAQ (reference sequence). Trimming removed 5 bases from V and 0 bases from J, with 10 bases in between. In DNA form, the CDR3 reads TGTGCCAGCAGCCCAGGGGTTTTGAACACTGAAGCTTTCTTT. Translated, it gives CASSPGVLNTEAFF. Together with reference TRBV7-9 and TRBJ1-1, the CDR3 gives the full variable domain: DTGVSQNPRHKITKRGQNVTFRCDPISEHNRLYWYRQTLGQGPEFLTYFQNEAQLEKSRLLSDRFSAERPKGSFSTLEIQRTEQGDSAMYLCASSPGVLNTEAFFGQGTRLTVV.

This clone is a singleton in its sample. CDR3 residues: CASSLKDGGSYNEQFF. The CDR3 nucleotides are TGTGCCAGCAGCCTAAAAGATGGGGGGTCCTACAATGAGCAGTTCTTC. The chain is built from TRBV3-1 (or the pseudogene TRBV3-2) and TRBJ2-1; tentative D call: TRBD2 (6 bases). V was cut by 4 bases and J by 1 base, with 14 bases left in between. Germline assignment: CDR1 LGHDT and CDR2 YNNKEL (reference sequence). This CDR3 region has 16 residues.

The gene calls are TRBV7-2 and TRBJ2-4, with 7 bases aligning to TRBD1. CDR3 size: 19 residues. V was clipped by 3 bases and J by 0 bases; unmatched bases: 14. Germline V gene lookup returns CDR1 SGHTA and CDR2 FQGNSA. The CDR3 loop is CASSFLPRGRNLAKNIQYF. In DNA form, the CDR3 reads TGTGCCAGCAGCTTCCTGCCGAGGGGGCGGAACCTAGCCAAAAACATTCAGTACTTC.

The CDR3 DNA reads as TGTGCCAGCAGCTATAAGGGGGGCTATGGCTACACCTTC. Translation: CASSYKGGYGYTF. V is TRBV6-5 and J is TRBJ1-2, with D possibly matching TRBD1 (6 bases). Germline CDR1 MNHEY, CDR2 SVGAGI. The CDR3 loop spans 13 amino acids. V lost 6 bases and J 4 bases, leaving 12 bases between the germline ends.

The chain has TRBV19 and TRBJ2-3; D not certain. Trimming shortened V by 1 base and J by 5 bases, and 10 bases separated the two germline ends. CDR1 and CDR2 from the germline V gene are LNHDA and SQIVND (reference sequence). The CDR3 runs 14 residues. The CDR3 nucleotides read TGTGCCAGTAGTATAGGGCGGCGTGGAGATACGCAGTATTTT. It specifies CASSIGRRGDTQYF. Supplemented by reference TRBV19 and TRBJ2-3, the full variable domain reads DGGITQSPKYLFRKEGQNVTLSCEQNLNHDAMYWYRQDPGQGLRLIYYSQIVNDFQKGDIAEGYSVSREKKESFPLTVTSAQKNPTAFYLCASSIGRRGDTQYFGPGTRLTVL.

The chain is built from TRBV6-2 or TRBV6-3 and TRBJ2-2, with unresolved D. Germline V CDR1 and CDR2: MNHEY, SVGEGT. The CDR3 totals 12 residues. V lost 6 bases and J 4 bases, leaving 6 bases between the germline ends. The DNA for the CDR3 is TGTGCCAGCAGACCTTCCACCGGGGAGCTGTTTTTT. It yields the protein CASRPSTGELFF.

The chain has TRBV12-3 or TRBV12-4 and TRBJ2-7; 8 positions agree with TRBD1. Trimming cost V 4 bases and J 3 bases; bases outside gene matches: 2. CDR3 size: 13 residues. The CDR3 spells CASSSTGGYEQYF. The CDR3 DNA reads TGTGCCAGCAGTTCAACAGGGGGCTACGAGCAGTACTTC.

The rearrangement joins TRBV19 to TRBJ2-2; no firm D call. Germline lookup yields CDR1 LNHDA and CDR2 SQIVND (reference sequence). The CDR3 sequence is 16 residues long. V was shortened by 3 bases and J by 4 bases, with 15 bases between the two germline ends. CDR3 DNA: TGTGCCAGTAGTATGGATCTGGGCCCATTCACCGGGGAGCTGTTTTTT. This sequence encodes CASSMDLGPFTGELFF.

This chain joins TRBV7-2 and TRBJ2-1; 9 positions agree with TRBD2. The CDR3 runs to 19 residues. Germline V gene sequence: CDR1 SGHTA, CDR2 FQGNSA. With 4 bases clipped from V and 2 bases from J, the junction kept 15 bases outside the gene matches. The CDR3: CASSSRGGLAPRAYNEQFF. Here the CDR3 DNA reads TGTGCCAGCAGCTCCCGAGGGGGACTAGCTCCACGGGCCTACAATGAGCAGTTCTTC.